This passage covers 31 T cell receptor beta chains from one sample sequenced in a study of T cell responses to AZD1222 COVID-19 vaccine. Measured with immunoSEQ multiplex PCR; TCRdb has only the in-frame clones, and not every one. The sample has around 150,000 clones, 92% seen once. Specimen: peripheral blood, collected 28 days after the second AZD1222 dose. The source is an adult who received the AZD1222 COVID-19 vaccine.

The chain carries TRBV30 and TRBJ1-4; 8 bases fit TRBD1. In germline, CDR1 is GTSNPN, CDR2 SVGIG (reference sequence). The CDR3 is 15 residues long. Losses at the gene ends were 1 base for V and 10 bases for J; bases not matched to a gene: 11. CDR3 sequence (DNA): TGTGCCTGGAGTGACCCGGGCCGGGGGACAGGAAAACTGTTTTTT. Its protein product is CAWSDPGRGTGKLFF.

The table lists this clone with a count of one. The V gene is TRBV18, the J gene TRBJ1-2, with 9 nucleotides matching TRBD1. Trimming at V came to 2 bases and at J to 5 bases, leaving 9 bases not matched to a gene. CDR1 and CDR2 from the germline V gene are KGHSH and LQKENI. This CDR3 has 16 residues. The CDR3 DNA sequence: TGTGCCAGCTCACCATACTACAGGGGGCGAGAGTATGGCTACACCTTC. Its translation is CASSPYYRGREYGYTF.

The count of this clone is one. This chain connects TRBV28 to TRBJ1-2; D gene uncertain. The germline V gene encodes CDR1 MDHEN and CDR2 SYDVKM. The CDR3 runs 12 residues. V was clipped by 5 bases and J by 4 bases, with 8 bases between them. The CDR3, as DNA: TGTGCCAGCAGTGAAGGAGGCTATGGCTACACCTTC. Protein: CASSEGGYGYTF.

V and J are TRBV21-1 and TRBJ2-2; the table assigns TRBD2, which was not confirmed against the DNA. TRBV21-1 is a pseudogene locus. This CDR3 spans 17 amino acids. The CDR3 nucleotides are TGTGCCAGCAGCTCCGCTGCGGGAGGAACGCAAACCGGGGAGCTGTTTTTT. This sequence encodes CASSSAAGGTQTGELFF.

This clone was seen just once. The V and J genes are TRBV6-5 and TRBJ1-5, with D perhaps TRBD1 (6 bases). CDR3 length: 13 residues. V was clipped by 2 bases and J by 4 bases, with 6 bases between them. CDR1 and CDR2 (germline): MNHEY, SVGAGI. The CDR3 DNA follows: TGTGCCAGCAGTTACAGGGGGAATCAGCCCCAGCATTTT. Translated, it gives CASSYRGNQPQHF.

This chain connects TRBV3-1 (or the pseudogene TRBV3-2) to TRBJ2-2; 8 bases fit TRBD2. The CDR3 runs 16 residues. Trimming at V came to 3 bases and at J to 6 bases, leaving 9 bases not matched to a gene. The V gene's germline CDR1 is LGHDT and CDR2 YNNKEL (reference sequence). The CDR3 bases are TGTGCCAGCAGCCACGTCGGAGCGGGAGTACCCGGGGAGCTGTTTTTT. Its protein product is CASSHVGAGVPGELFF.

The rearrangement joins TRBV12-3 or TRBV12-4 to TRBJ2-7, with a weak D call TRBD2 (6 bases). CDR3 length: 12 residues. V gave up 6 bases and J gave up 4 bases, with 10 bases separating them. The CDR3 region has the DNA TGTGCCAGCAGCCTAGGGAGGTACGAGCAGTACTTC. This sequence encodes CASSLGRYEQYF.

This rearrangement joins TRBV5-4 to TRBJ1-1; 11 bases are shared with TRBD1. The CDR3 is made up of 15 amino acids. The germline CDR1 and CDR2 sequences are SGHNT and YYREEE (reference sequence). V lost 4 bases, J lost 4 bases, and 6 bases stayed unmatched. The CDR3 DNA reads as TGTGCCAGCAGCACCCGGGACAGGGGGTTCACTGAAGCTTTCTTT. This translates into CASSTRDRGFTEAFF.

This clone was seen a single time. V usage is TRBV6-5 and J usage is TRBJ1-2; 7 bases fit TRBD1. This CDR3 contains 12 residues. Trimming at V came to 6 bases and at J to 5 bases, leaving 3 bases not matched to a gene. In germline, CDR1 is MNHEY, CDR2 SVGAGI. As DNA, the CDR3 is TGTGCCAGCAGGATACAGGGGTATGGCTACACCTTC. Encoded protein: CASRIQGYGYTF.

The V call is TRBV6-5, the J call TRBJ2-5; 9 positions match TRBD2. J lost 1 base, V lost 7 bases, and 7 bases had no gene match. The CDR3 contains 15 residues. Germline CDR1 reads MNHEY; CDR2 reads SVGAGI. The CDR3 sequence is CASTSSSGGQETQYF. CDR3 coding DNA: TGTGCCAGCACCAGTAGTAGCGGGGGCCAAGAGACCCAGTACTTC.

The chain has TRBV21-1 and TRBJ2-1; the table's D gene call, TRBD2, was not cross checked with the DNA. TRBV21-1 is marked as a pseudogene. The CDR3 has 22 amino acids. This chain's CDR3 is CASSKALIKWAVLAGGYNEQFF. CDR3 nucleotides: TGTGCCAGCAGCAAAGCGCTTATAAAATGGGCTGTTCTAGCGGGAGGGTACAATGAGCAGTTCTTC.

This clone was picked up one time. This sequence joins TRBV7-2 and TRBJ1-1, with TRBD1 matching over 8 bases. The ends lost 5 bases at V and 10 bases at J; junction bases unmatched: 15. CDR3 length equals 15 residues. Germline loops: CDR1 SGHTA, CDR2 FQGNSA. The CDR3: CASSLGYRGSYGAFF. CDR3 in DNA: TGTGCCAGCAGCCTAGGATACAGGGGGAGTTACGGAGCTTTCTTT.

The CDR3 loop is CASSPGRGSYNEQFF. The CDR3 nucleotides are TGTGCCAGCAGTCCGGGCAGGGGTTCCTACAATGAGCAGTTCTTC. This chain links TRBV11-3 with TRBJ2-1; TRBD1 is a possible D gene (6 bases). The V end lost 6 bases, the J end lost 1 base, and 13 bases lay between the germline ends. From germline, CDR1 is SGHNT and CDR2 YENEEA. The CDR3 runs 15 residues.

The chain is built from TRBV12-5 and TRBJ2-2, with 7 bases that match TRBD1. This CDR3 is 15 amino acids long. CDR1 is LGHNT, CDR2 FRNRAP, per germline. The J segment lost 5 bases and the V segment lost 5 bases, leaving 8 bases of the junction unmatched. In DNA, the CDR3 is TGTGCTAGTGGTCCCCCCCCAGGGGGAACCGGGGAGCTGTTTTTT. It specifies CASGPPPGGTGELFF.

The rearrangement links TRBV9 to TRBJ1-2; weak D call: TRBD1 (6 bases). The germline V and J ends were trimmed by 0 bases and 2 bases, with 11 bases remaining between them. The CDR3 runs 15 residues. Germline assignment: CDR1 SGDLS and CDR2 YYNGEE. The CDR3 reads CASSVEVGGNYGYTF. The CDR3 DNA follows: TGTGCCAGCAGCGTAGAGGTCGGGGGCAACTATGGCTACACCTTC.

The chain couples TRBV3-1 (or the pseudogene TRBV3-2) to TRBJ1-6; D uncertain. Per germline, CDR1 LGHDT and CDR2 YNNKEL (reference sequence). Deletions cut 1 base from V and 7 bases from J, with 2 bases between. The CDR3 length is 12 residues. The CDR3 nucleotides are TGTGCCAGCAGCCAAGCCAATTCACCCCTCCACTTT. This translates into CASSQANSPLHF.

The chain recombines TRBV28 with TRBJ1-3; TRBD1 matches at 8 bases. The CDR3 totals 13 residues. CDR1 and CDR2 from the germline V gene are MDHEN and SYDVKM. Losses at the gene ends were 8 bases for V and 3 bases for J; bases not matched to a gene: 3. The CDR3 nucleotides are TGTGCCAGCCGACAGGGGTATGGAAACACCATATATTTT. Protein sequence: CASRQGYGNTIYF.

The chain combines TRBV4-3 with TRBJ2-7, with TRBD2 matching over 10 bases. From germline, CDR1 is LGHNA and CDR2 YSLEER. The CDR3 has 17 amino acids. V lost 2 bases to trimming and J lost 1 base; unmatched junction nucleotides: 8. The chain's CDR3 is CASSQLAGEPGSYEQYF. Written as DNA, the CDR3 is TGCGCCAGCAGCCAACTAGCGGGAGAACCCGGGTCCTACGAGCAGTACTTC.

The chain carries TRBV27 and TRBJ1-3, with a possible D match to TRBD1 (5 bases). The CDR3 has 16 amino acids. V was shortened by 1 base and J by 0 bases, with 10 bases between the two germline ends. The germline CDR1 and CDR2 sequences are MNHEY and SMNVEV (reference sequence). The DNA of the CDR3 is TGTGCCAGCAGTTTATACGGGGGTGACTCTGGAAACACCATATATTTT. Translated, it gives CASSLYGGDSGNTIYF.

The J gene is TRBJ1-2, the V gene TRBV11-2; D is undetermined. Germline CDR1 SGHAT, CDR2 FQNNGV. CDR3 length: 13 amino acids. Trimming left V 4 bases short and J 1 base short, with 7 bases between. CDR3 nucleotide sequence: TGTGCCAGCAGCTCCTCCGTTAACTATGGCTACACCTTC. The encoded protein is CASSSSVNYGYTF.

This clone showed up just once. V and J are TRBV4-1 and TRBJ1-2; 7 bases agree with TRBD1. Germline CDR1 and CDR2: MGHRA and YSYEKL. CDR3 length: 13 amino acids. Trimming took 6 bases from V and 2 from J; bases not matched to a gene: 3. In nucleotides, the CDR3 is TGCGCCAGCAGTACAGGGGAAAACTATGGCTACACCTTC. This gives the protein CASSTGENYGYTF.

The chain recombines TRBV4-1 with TRBJ2-2; a possible D gene is TRBD2 (5 bases). V shed 6 bases and J shed 2 bases, with 16 bases lying between them. Germline V gene sequence: CDR1 MGHRA, CDR2 YSYEKL. CDR3 length equals 16 residues. In DNA, the CDR3 is TGCGCCAGCAGACCATTCGGGCTAGCAAACACCGGGGAGCTGTTTTTT. Its protein is CASRPFGLANTGELFF.

This chain joins TRBV6-5 and TRBJ1-2, with a possible D match to TRBD1 (6 bases). CDR3 size: 15 residues. Germline assignment: CDR1 MNHEY and CDR2 SVGAGI. Trimming shortened V by 2 bases and J by 7 bases, and 17 bases separated the two germline ends. The CDR3 coding sequence is TGTGCCAGCAGTTACCAGACCGGGACAAGGAGTGGCTACACCTTC. Residues: CASSYQTGTRSGYTF.

The chain employs TRBV5-4 and TRBJ2-7, with D tentatively TRBD1 (6 bases). Trimming removed 4 bases from V and 0 bases from J, with 14 bases in between. This CDR3 is 15 amino acids long. CDR1 and CDR2 from the germline V gene are SGHNT and YYREEE (reference sequence). The CDR3 here is CASSLAGQTSYEQYF. The CDR3 region has the DNA TGTGCCAGCAGCCTCGCCGGACAGACCTCCTACGAGCAGTACTTC.

This rearrangement joins TRBV9 to TRBJ2-7; TRBD2 matches at 7 bases. CDR1 is SGDLS, CDR2 YYNGEE, per germline. This CDR3 region has 15 residues. The V and J ends lost 3 bases and 3 bases, in that order; junction bases with no gene match: 9. The CDR3 loop is CASSAGLDTHYEQYF. CDR3 DNA: TGTGCCAGCAGCGCCGGACTAGATACGCACTACGAGCAGTACTTC.

The chain joins TRBV5-1 to TRBJ2-1; D unresolved. Trimming stripped 3 bases from V and 7 bases from J, with 11 bases between. The CDR3 has 13 amino acids. Germline CDR1 is SGHRS and CDR2 is YFSETQ. CDR3 sequence reads: CASSSRPRNEQFF. DNA of the CDR3: TGCGCCAGCAGCTCCAGGCCACGGAATGAGCAGTTCTTC.

This sequence joins TRBV7-9 and TRBJ1-1; D is perhaps TRBD1 (5 bases). Germline assignment: CDR1 SEHNR and CDR2 FQNEAQ (reference sequence). Trimming took 3 bases from V and 4 from J, leaving 9 bases between them. The CDR3 has 13 amino acids. The CDR3 spells CASSFSQGTEAFF. The CDR3 nucleotides read TGTGCCAGCAGCTTTTCGCAGGGCACTGAAGCTTTCTTT.

The CDR3, as DNA: TGCGCCAGCAGCCAAGATAGGGGACACCTGAACACTGAAGCTTTCTTT. This translates into CASSQDRGHLNTEAFF. The rearrangement links TRBV4-3 to TRBJ1-1; a weak D match, TRBD1 (6 bases). V was trimmed by 0 bases and J by 0 bases, leaving 11 bases between them. Germline V lookup: CDR1 LGHNA, CDR2 YSLEER. The CDR3 contains 16 residues.

The chain couples TRBV19 to TRBJ2-2; a possible D gene is TRBD1 (5 bases). The germline V gene has CDR1 LNHDA and CDR2 SQIVND (reference sequence). Trimming removed 5 bases at V and 5 bases at J, with 18 bases between. This CDR3 is 16 amino acids long. The CDR3 loop reads CASSALTDARTGELFF. For the CDR3, the DNA is TGTGCCAGTAGTGCCTTGACAGATGCGAGGACCGGGGAGCTGTTTTTT. The full variable domain, completed using reference TRBV19 and TRBJ2-2, is DGGITQSPKYLFRKEGQNVTLSCEQNLNHDAMYWYRQDPGQGLRLIYYSQIVNDFQKGDIAEGYSVSREKKESFPLTVTSAQKNPTAFYLCASSALTDARTGELFFGEGSRLTVL.

The V gene is TRBV10-3, the J gene TRBJ2-7; D possibly uses TRBD1 or TRBD2 (5 bases each). V lost 6 bases, J lost 6 bases, and 12 bases lay in between. Per the germline V gene, CDR1 is ENHRY and CDR2 is SYGVKD. This CDR3 is built from 12 residues. The CDR3 DNA reads as TGTGCCATCAGCAATGAGGGGATCGAGCAGTACTTC. Translated, it gives CAISNEGIEQYF.

The rearrangement joins TRBV7-9 to TRBJ2-2; 8 bases line up with TRBD2. This CDR3 has 15 residues. Germline trimming cut 5 bases from V and 3 bases from J; bases unmatched to any gene: 5. Germline V lookup: CDR1 SEHNR, CDR2 FQNEAQ (reference sequence). This chain's CDR3 is CASSELAEYTGELFF. The CDR3 bases are TGTGCCAGCAGCGAACTAGCGGAGTACACCGGGGAGCTGTTTTTT.